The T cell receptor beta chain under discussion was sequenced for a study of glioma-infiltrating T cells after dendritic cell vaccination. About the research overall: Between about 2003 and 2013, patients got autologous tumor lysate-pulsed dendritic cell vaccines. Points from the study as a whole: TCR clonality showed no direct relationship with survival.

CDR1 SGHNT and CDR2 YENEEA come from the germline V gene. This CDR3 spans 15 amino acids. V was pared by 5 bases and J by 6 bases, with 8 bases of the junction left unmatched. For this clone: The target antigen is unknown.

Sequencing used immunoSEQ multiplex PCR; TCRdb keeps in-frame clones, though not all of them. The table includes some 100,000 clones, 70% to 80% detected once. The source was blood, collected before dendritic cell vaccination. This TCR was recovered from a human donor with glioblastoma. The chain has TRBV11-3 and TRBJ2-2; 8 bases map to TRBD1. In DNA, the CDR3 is TGTGCCAGCAGCCAAGGACAGGGACGGGCCGGGGAGCTGTTTTTT. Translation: CASSQGQGRAGELFF. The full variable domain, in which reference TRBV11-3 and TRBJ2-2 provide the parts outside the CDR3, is EAGVVQSPRYKIIEKKQPVAFWCNPISGHNTLYWYLQNLGQGPELLIRYENEEAVDDSQLPKDRFSAERLKGVDSTLKIQPAELGDSAVYLCASSQGQGRAGELFFGEGSRLTVL.